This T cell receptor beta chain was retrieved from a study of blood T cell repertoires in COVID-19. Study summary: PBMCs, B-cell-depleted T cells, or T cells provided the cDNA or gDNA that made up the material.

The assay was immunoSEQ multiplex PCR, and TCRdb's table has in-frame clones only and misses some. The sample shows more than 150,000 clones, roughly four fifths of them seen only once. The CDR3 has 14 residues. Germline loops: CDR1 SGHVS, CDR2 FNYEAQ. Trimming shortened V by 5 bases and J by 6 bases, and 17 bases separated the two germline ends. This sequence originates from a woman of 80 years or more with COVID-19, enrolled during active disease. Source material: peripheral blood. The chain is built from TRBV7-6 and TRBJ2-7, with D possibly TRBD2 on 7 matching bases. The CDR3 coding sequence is TGTGCCAGCAGCCGGGGTGGGGGGGCTCCCGAGCAGTACTTC. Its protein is CASSRGGGAPEQYF. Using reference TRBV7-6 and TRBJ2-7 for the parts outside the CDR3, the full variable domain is GAGVSQSPRYKVTKRGQDVALRCDPISGHVSLYWYRQALGQGPEFLTYFNYEAQQDKSGLPNDRFSAERPEGSISTLTIQRTEQRDSAMYRCASSRGGGAPEQYFGPGTRLTVT.